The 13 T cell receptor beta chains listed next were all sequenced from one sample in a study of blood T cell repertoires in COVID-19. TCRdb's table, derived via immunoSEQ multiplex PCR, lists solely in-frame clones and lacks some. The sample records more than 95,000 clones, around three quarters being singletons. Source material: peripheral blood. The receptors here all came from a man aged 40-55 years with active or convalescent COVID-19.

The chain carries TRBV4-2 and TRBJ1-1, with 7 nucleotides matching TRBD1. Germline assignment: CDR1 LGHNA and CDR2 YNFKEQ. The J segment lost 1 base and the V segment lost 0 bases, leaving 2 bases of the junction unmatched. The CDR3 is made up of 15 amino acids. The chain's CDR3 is CASSQDTGENTEAFF. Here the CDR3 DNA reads TGTGCCAGCAGCCAAGATACAGGGGAGAACACTGAAGCTTTCTTT.

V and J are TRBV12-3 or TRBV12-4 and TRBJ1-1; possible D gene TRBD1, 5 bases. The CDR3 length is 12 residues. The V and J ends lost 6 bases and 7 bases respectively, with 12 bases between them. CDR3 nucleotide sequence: TGTGCCAGCAGCTTGGACAAGTTTGAAGCTTTCTTT. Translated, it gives CASSLDKFEAFF.

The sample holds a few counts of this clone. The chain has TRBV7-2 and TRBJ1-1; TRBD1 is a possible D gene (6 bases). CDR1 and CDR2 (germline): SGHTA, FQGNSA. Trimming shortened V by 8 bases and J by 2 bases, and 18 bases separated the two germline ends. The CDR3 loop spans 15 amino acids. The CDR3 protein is CASQPKGGGNTEAFF. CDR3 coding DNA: TGTGCCAGCCAACCTAAAGGGGGGGGAAACACTGAAGCTTTCTTT.

CDR3 in amino acids: CASGPLNAQETQYF. CDR3 nucleotides: TGTGCCAGTGGTCCGCTAAACGCTCAAGAGACCCAGTACTTC. The rearrangement joins TRBV19 to TRBJ2-5; D ambiguous. CDR1 is LNHDA, CDR2 SQIVND, per germline (reference sequence). This CDR3 contains 14 residues. The V and J ends lost 8 bases and 2 bases respectively, with 15 bases between them.

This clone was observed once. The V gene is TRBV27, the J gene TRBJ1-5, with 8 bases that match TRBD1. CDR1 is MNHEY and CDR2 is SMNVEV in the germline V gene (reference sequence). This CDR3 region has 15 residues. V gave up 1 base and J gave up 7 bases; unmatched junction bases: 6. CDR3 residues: CASSLLTGDDQPQHF. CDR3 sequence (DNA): TGTGCCAGCAGTTTATTGACAGGGGATGACCAGCCCCAGCATTTT.

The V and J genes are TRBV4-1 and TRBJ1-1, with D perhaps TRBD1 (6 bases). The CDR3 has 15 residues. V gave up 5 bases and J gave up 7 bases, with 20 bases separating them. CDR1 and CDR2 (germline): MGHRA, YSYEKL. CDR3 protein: CASSSQQGGGLEAFF. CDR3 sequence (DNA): TGCGCCAGCAGCTCGCAACAGGGAGGGGGTCTTGAAGCTTTCTTT.

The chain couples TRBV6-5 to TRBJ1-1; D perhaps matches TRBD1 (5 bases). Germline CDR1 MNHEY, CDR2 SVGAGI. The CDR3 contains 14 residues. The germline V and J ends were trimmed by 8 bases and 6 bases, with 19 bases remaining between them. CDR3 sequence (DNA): TGTGCCAGCTTTCTACTTCAGGGAATCCCTGAAGCTTTCTTT. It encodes CASFLLQGIPEAFF.

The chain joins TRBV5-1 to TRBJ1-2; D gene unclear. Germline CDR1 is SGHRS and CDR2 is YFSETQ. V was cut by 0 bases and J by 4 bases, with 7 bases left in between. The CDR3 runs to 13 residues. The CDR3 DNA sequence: TGCGCCAGCAGCTTGGAGTTCGGCTATGGCTACACCTTC. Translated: CASSLEFGYGYTF.

As DNA, the CDR3 is TGTGCCAGCAAGACAGGACAGGGGGCCGGAGAAAAACTGTTTTTT. Translating gives CASKTGQGAGEKLFF. This chain links TRBV6-5 with TRBJ1-4; 11 bases fit TRBD1. The germline gives CDR1 MNHEY, CDR2 SVGAGI. J gave up 8 bases and V 7 bases, and 9 bases lay outside the gene matches. This CDR3 is 15 amino acids long.

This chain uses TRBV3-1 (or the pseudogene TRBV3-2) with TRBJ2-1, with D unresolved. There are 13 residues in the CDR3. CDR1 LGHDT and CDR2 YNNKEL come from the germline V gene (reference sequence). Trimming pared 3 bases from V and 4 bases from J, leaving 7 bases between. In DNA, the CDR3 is TGTGCCAGCAGCCATCTCTTATACAATGAGCAGTTCTTC. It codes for CASSHLLYNEQFF.

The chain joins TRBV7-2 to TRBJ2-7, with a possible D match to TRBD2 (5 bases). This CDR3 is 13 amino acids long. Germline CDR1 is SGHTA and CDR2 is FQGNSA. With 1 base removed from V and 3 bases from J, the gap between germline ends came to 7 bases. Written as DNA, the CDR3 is TGTGCCAGCAGCTTAGGACTAAACTACGAGCAGTACTTC. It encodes CASSLGLNYEQYF.

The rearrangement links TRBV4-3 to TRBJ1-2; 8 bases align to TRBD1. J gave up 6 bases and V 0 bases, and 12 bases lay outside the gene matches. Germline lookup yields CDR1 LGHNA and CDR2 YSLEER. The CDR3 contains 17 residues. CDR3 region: CASSQEGLSAGGDGYTF. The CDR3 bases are TGCGCCAGCAGCCAAGAGGGGTTAAGCGCAGGGGGCGATGGCTACACCTTC.

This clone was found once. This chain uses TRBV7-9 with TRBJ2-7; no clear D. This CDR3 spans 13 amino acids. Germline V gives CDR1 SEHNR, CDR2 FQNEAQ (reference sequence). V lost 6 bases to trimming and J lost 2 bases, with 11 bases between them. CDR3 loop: CASSSYVAYEQYF. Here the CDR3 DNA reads TGTGCCAGCAGTTCCTATGTGGCCTACGAGCAGTACTTC.